Below are 19 T cell receptor beta chains sequenced from a single sample in a study of beta chain features in type 1 diabetes. Reverse transcribing all isolated RNA meant expressed TCRB transcripts were sequenced. Some clones are missing from TCRdb's copy, which holds only in-frame ones; the method was immunoSEQ multiplex PCR. Of about 320,000 clones listed, 12% to 15% are singletons. The sequencing input was central memory CD4+ T cells from blood. The receptors were gathered from a man under 40 in good health.

The J gene is TRBJ2-5, the V gene TRBV14, with D possibly TRBD1 on 5 matching bases. This CDR3 spans 13 amino acids. Per the germline V gene, CDR1 is SGHDN and CDR2 is FVKESK. Trimming shortened V by 4 bases and J by 5 bases, and 11 bases separated the two germline ends. The CDR3 spells CASSPPNRETQYF. CDR3 bases: TGTGCCAGCAGCCCGCCAAACAGGGAGACCCAGTACTTC.

This sequence joins TRBV7-2 and TRBJ2-3; D gene ambiguous. Trimming took 4 bases from V and 6 from J, leaving 20 bases between them. The germline V gene encodes CDR1 SGHTA and CDR2 FQGNSA. There are 16 residues in the CDR3. CDR3 sequence (DNA): TGTGCCAGCAGCTCGAGCTTAGGGCCCGAGTCGGATACGCAGTATTTT. Its translation is CASSSSLGPESDTQYF.

The chain combines TRBV7-2 with TRBJ1-2; 10 bases align to TRBD1. The CDR3 runs to 13 residues. V shed 7 bases and J 3 bases; nucleotides not matched to a gene: 2. Germline CDR1 and CDR2: SGHTA and FQGNSA. The CDR3 DNA reads as TGTGCCAGCACCGGACAGGGGGACTATGGCTACACCTTC. Residues: CASTGQGDYGYTF.

V usage is TRBV5-8 and J usage is TRBJ2-3, with a tentative D call TRBD2 (5 bases). The V gene's germline CDR1 is SGHTS and CDR2 YDEGEE. V was clipped by 5 bases and J by 3 bases, with 19 bases between them. The CDR3 has 16 amino acids. This CDR3 reads CASSPGLETGTDTQYF. The CDR3 DNA follows: TGTGCCAGCAGTCCGGGGTTAGAAACTGGGACAGATACGCAGTATTTT.

This clone was observed a few times. In DNA, the CDR3 is TGTGCCACCAGCAGAGATTTTGGGGGGGCGCGTGGCTACACCTTC. This translates into CATSRDFGGARGYTF. The chain links TRBV15 to TRBJ1-2; D perhaps matches TRBD1 (6 bases). Germline CDR1 is LNHNV and CDR2 is YYDKDF (reference sequence). V was shortened by 0 bases and J by 7 bases, with 15 bases between the two germline ends. CDR3 length: 15 residues. The whole variable domain, filled in from reference TRBV15 and TRBJ1-2, reads DAMVIQNPRYQVTQFGKPVTLSCSQTLNHNVMYWYQQKSSQAPKLLFHYYDKDFNNEADTPDNFQSRRPNTSFCFLDIRSPGLGDTAMYLCATSRDFGGARGYTFGSGTRLTVV.

V and J are TRBV2 and TRBJ2-4, with 8 bases that match TRBD2. The CDR3 length is 11 residues. Germline trimming cut 6 bases from V and 11 bases from J; bases unmatched to any gene: 3. Germline V gives CDR1 SNHLY, CDR2 FYNNEI. The chain's CDR3 is CASSGGAVQYF. The CDR3 coding sequence is TGTGCCAGCAGCGGGGGGGCCGTTCAGTACTTC.

This clone was seen just once. The V and J genes are TRBV4-3 and TRBJ1-2; weak D call: TRBD1 (5 bases). The CDR3 has 16 amino acids. The germline V gene encodes CDR1 LGHNA and CDR2 YSLEER. Trimming stripped 0 bases from V and 6 bases from J, with 17 bases between. CDR3 loop: CASSQERGGAAHGYTF. The CDR3 DNA reads TGCGCCAGCAGCCAAGAGAGGGGCGGGGCGGCACATGGCTACACCTTC.

The chain recombines TRBV7-8 with TRBJ2-3; 11 nucleotides match TRBD2. Germline V gene data show CDR1 as SGHVS and CDR2 as FQNEAQ. This CDR3 is 18 amino acids long. The junction had 10 bases not matched to a gene; V was cut back by 2 bases and J by 3 bases. CDR3 sequence (DNA): TGTGCCAGCAGCTTACCCCCCCGACTAGCGGGAAAGACAGATACGCAGTATTTT. Translation: CASSLPPRLAGKTDTQYF.

The chain joins TRBV7-8 to TRBJ2-5, with D maybe TRBD1 (5 bases). The CDR3 spans 15 residues. V was cut by 3 bases and J by 1 base, with 12 bases left in between. CDR1 and CDR2 from the germline V gene are SGHVS and FQNEAQ. CDR3 DNA: TGTGCCAGCAGCTTGGACACAGGATTCCAAGAGACCCAGTACTTC. Its protein is CASSLDTGFQETQYF.

In its sample, this clone was seen a few times. The rearrangement joins TRBV19 to TRBJ2-5, with D maybe TRBD2 (5 bases). CDR1 and CDR2 (germline): LNHDA, SQIVND (reference sequence). The CDR3 is made up of 13 amino acids. Trimming shortened V by 5 bases and J by 0 bases, and 7 bases separated the two germline ends. DNA of the CDR3: TGTGCCAGTAGTTTGGGAGACCAAGAGACCCAGTACTTC. It yields the protein CASSLGDQETQYF.

In regard to this clone: Since a far larger clone is one base different, this is likely a read error. The chain couples TRBV5-4 to TRBJ2-1; 9 bases are shared with TRBD2. This CDR3 contains 17 residues. CDR1 is SGHNT, CDR2 YYREEE, per germline (reference sequence). CDR3: CARSLAGGRGADNEQFF. The CDR3 nucleotides read TGTGCCCGCAGCTTGGCCGGCGGGAGGGGGGCTGACAATGAGCAGTTCTTC.

The chain carries TRBV29-1 and TRBJ1-1; no clear D. V was trimmed by 7 bases and J by 0 bases, leaving 9 bases between them. The CDR3 loop spans 12 amino acids. Germline values: CDR1 SQVTM, CDR2 ANQGSEA. The CDR3 bases are TGCAGCGCCTCGGTGCTGAACACTGAAGCTTTCTTT. This gives the protein CSASVLNTEAFF.

The sample holds a few counts of this clone. The chain combines TRBV2 with TRBJ2-7, with D tentatively TRBD1 or TRBD2 (5 bases each). The CDR3 has 14 amino acids. V was cut by 8 bases and J by 2 bases, with 16 bases left in between. CDR1 SNHLY and CDR2 FYNNEI come from the germline V gene. The CDR3 bases are TGTGCCAGCGGGACGGGACGAATGACCTACGAGCAGTACTTC. This translates into CASGTGRMTYEQYF.

The gene calls are TRBV4-2 and TRBJ1-4; 7 bases are a match to TRBD1. In germline, CDR1 is LGHNA, CDR2 YNFKEQ. The CDR3 covers 17 residues. Trimming took 3 bases from V and 5 from J; bases not matched to a gene: 12. The CDR3 DNA is TGTGCCAGCAGCCAGACGAACCCGGGACAGCAGAATGAAAAACTGTTTTTT. Its translation is CASSQTNPGQQNEKLFF.

The gene calls are TRBV4-3 and TRBJ2-2, with 9 positions matching TRBD2. Germline loops: CDR1 LGHNA, CDR2 YSLEER. The CDR3 runs to 15 residues. J gave up 6 bases and V 2 bases, and 4 bases lay outside the gene matches. The CDR3 region is CASSQRTSEPGELFF. The CDR3 DNA sequence: TGCGCCAGCAGCCAAAGGACTAGCGAGCCCGGGGAGCTGTTTTTT.

This chain connects TRBV9 to TRBJ2-6; TRBD2 aligns across 10 bases. The length of the CDR3 is 20 residues. V shed 0 bases, J shed 0 bases, and the junction held 9 bases outside the gene matches. The V gene's germline CDR1 is SGDLS and CDR2 YYNGEE. The CDR3 protein is CASSVDSGGWVHSGANVLTF. The CDR3 DNA follows: TGTGCCAGCAGCGTAGATAGCGGGGGGTGGGTACACTCTGGGGCCAACGTCCTGACTTTC.

In this sample, this clone turned up many times. This sequence joins TRBV30 and TRBJ1-1, with TRBD1 identical over 7 bases. The CDR3 consists of 15 residues. V was clipped by 4 bases and J by 3 bases; unmatched bases: 11. From germline, CDR1 is GTSNPN and CDR2 SVGIG (reference sequence). DNA for the CDR3: TGTGCCTGGACCGAGAGACAGGGAGGGTACACTGAAGCTTTCTTT. Protein product: CAWTERQGGYTEAFF.

The sample holds a few counts of this clone. The chain employs TRBV19 and TRBJ2-1; D may be TRBD2 (7 bases). CDR1 is LNHDA and CDR2 is SQIVND in the germline V gene (reference sequence). The V gene lost 5 bases and the J gene lost 5 bases, with 19 bases spanning the gap. There are 16 residues in the CDR3. The chain's CDR3 is CASSFLKRGGNNEQFF. The CDR3 DNA reads as TGTGCCAGTAGTTTTCTCAAGAGGGGGGGGAACAATGAGCAGTTCTTC.

The chain has TRBV7-8 and TRBJ1-3; the D is unclear. Per the germline V gene, CDR1 is SGHVS and CDR2 is FQNEAQ. V was shortened by 0 bases and J by 1 base, with 7 bases between the two germline ends. The CDR3 length is 15 residues. CDR3 bases: TGTGCCAGCAGCTTAGCGTTTATGTCTGGAAACACCATATATTTT. It specifies CASSLAFMSGNTIYF.